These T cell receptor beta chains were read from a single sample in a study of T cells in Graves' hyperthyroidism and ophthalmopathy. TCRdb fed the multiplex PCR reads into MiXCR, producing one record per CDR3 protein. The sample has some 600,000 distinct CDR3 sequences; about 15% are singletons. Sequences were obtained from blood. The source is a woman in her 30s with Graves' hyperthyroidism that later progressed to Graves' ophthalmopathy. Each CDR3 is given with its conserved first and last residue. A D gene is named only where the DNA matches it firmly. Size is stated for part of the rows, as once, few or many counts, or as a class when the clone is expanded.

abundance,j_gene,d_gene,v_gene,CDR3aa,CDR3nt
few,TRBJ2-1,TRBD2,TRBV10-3,CAISDNLAGDGNEQFF,TGTGCCATCAGTGACAATTTAGCGGGAGATGGCAATGAGCAGTTCTTC
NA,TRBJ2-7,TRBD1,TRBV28,CASSLGGTGDLIFAYEQYF,TGTGCCAGCAGTCTTGGGGGGACAGGGGACCTGATTTTCGCCTACGAGCAGTACTTC
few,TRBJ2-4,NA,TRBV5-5,CASSPRADSNIQYF,TGTGCCAGCAGCCCTCGGGCGGACTCAAACATTCAGTACTTC
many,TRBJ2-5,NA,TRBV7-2,CASSLGGASRETQYF,TGTGCCAGCAGCTTAGGCGGAGCCAGCAGGGAGACCCAGTACTTC
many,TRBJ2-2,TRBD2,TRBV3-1,CASSQDSLAFSGELFF,TGTGCCAGCAGCCAAGACTCACTAGCGTTCTCCGGGGAGCTGTTTTTT
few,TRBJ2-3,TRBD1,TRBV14,CASSQGPGTAPTDTQYF,TGTGCCAGCAGCCAGGGGCCGGGGACAGCGCCGACAGATACGCAGTATTTT
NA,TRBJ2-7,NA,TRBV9,CASSLRDLYYEQYF,TGTGCCAGCAGCCTCCGGGACTTGTACTACGAGCAGTACTTC
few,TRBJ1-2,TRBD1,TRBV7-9,CASSRGTGGGFGYTF,TGTGCCAGCAGCCGCGGGACAGGGGGCGGGTTTGGCTACACCTTC
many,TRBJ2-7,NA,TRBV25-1,CATRGDIFEQQYF,TGTGCCACCAGGGGGGATATCTTTGAACAGCAGTACTTC
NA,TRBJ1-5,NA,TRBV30,CASSTVYSNQPQHF,TGTGCCTCCTCGACAGTCTATAGCAATCAGCCCCAGCATTTT
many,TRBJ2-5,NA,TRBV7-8,CASSLVKFPLGETQYF,TGTGCCAGCAGCTTAGTTAAGTTTCCCCTGGGGGAGACCCAGTACTTC